The 9 T cell receptor beta chains presented below share a single source sample, sequenced in a study of T cell responses to AZD1222 COVID-19 vaccine. Only in-frame clones appear in the TCRdb table, and some are missing; sequencing was by immunoSEQ multiplex PCR. Among approximately 89,000 clones listed, around 90% were seen once. Source: peripheral blood, taken on day 0 of AZD1222 vaccination. Every receptor here comes from an adult in good health.

This chain connects TRBV27 to TRBJ2-7; D perhaps matches TRBD2 (6 bases). The V and J ends lost 5 bases and 5 bases respectively, with 16 bases between them. Per the germline V gene, CDR1 is MNHEY and CDR2 is SMNVEV (reference sequence). CDR3 size: 14 residues. This chain's CDR3 is CASSGTGGGHEQYF. The CDR3 DNA follows: TGTGCCAGCAGTGGGACTGGCGGAGGTCACGAGCAGTACTTC.

V usage is TRBV7-2 and J usage is TRBJ2-5, with D uncertain. V lost 2 bases to trimming and J lost 4 bases, with 14 bases between them. This CDR3 has 15 residues. Germline CDR1 SGHTA, CDR2 FQGNSA. DNA of the CDR3: TGTGCCAGCAGCTTATCGGGCGGAGAACGAGAGACCCAGTACTTC. Amino acids: CASSLSGGERETQYF.

This chain uses TRBV10-2 with TRBJ1-4; 8 bases map to TRBD1. This CDR3 has 14 residues. V was clipped by 6 bases and J by 7 bases; unmatched bases: 7. Germline V gene data show CDR1 as WSHSY and CDR2 as SAAADI. The CDR3 reads CASRNSGGGEKLFF. The CDR3 nucleotides read TGCGCCAGCAGGAATTCAGGGGGCGGTGAAAAACTGTTTTTT.

This chain joins TRBV7-2 and TRBJ1-1; 10 bases align to TRBD1. The V gene's germline CDR1 is SGHTA and CDR2 FQGNSA. The CDR3 loop spans 13 amino acids. With V trimmed by 6 bases and J by 10 bases, 8 bases remained unmatched. CDR3 region: CASRPDRGRGAFF. DNA for the CDR3: TGTGCCAGCAGACCCGACAGGGGGCGCGGAGCTTTCTTT.

V is TRBV3-1 (or the pseudogene TRBV3-2) and J is TRBJ2-7; tentatively, D is TRBD2 (5 bases). In germline, CDR1 is LGHDT, CDR2 YNNKEL (reference sequence). The ends were cut back, 6 bases at V and 2 bases at J, with 20 bases in the middle. The CDR3 totals 16 residues. The CDR3 region has the DNA TGTGCCAGCAGTCCCTCACGCGTCCTAGCAACCTACGAGCAGTACTTC. Its protein is CASSPSRVLATYEQYF.

The V and J genes are TRBV7-9 and TRBJ2-3, with D possibly TRBD1 on 6 matching bases. The V and J ends lost 5 bases and 1 base respectively, with 16 bases between them. Per germline, CDR1 SEHNR and CDR2 FQNEAQ (reference sequence). The CDR3 extends over 16 amino acids. The CDR3 here is CASSPGAQGGTDTQYF. In nucleotides, the CDR3 is TGTGCCAGCAGCCCAGGGGCCCAAGGGGGCACAGATACGCAGTATTTT.

This clone was counted between two and nine times. The gene calls are TRBV7-9 and TRBJ2-3; D call uncertain. There are 14 residues in the CDR3. V shed 1 base and J shed 2 bases, with 7 bases lying between them. CDR1 SEHNR and CDR2 FQNEAQ come from the germline V gene (reference sequence). CDR3 residues: CASSLGSVTDTQYF. As DNA, the CDR3 is TGTGCCAGCAGCTTAGGCAGCGTCACAGATACGCAGTATTTT.

J is TRBJ2-3 and V is TRBV18, with a tentative D call TRBD1 (6 bases). Germline CDR1 and CDR2: KGHSH and LQKENI. Trimming took off 3 bases at V and 5 bases at J, with 9 bases between the two ends. CDR3 length equals 13 residues. The DNA for the CDR3 is TGTGCCAGCTCACCCCCAGGGGTAGATACGCAGTATTTT. Its protein product is CASSPPGVDTQYF. Based on the CDR3 plus reference TRBV18 and TRBJ2-3, the full variable domain is NAGVMQNPRHLVRRRGQEARLRCSPMKGHSHVYWYRQLPEEGLKFMVYLQKENIIDESGMPKERFSAEFPKEGPSILRIQQVVRGDSAAYFCASSPPGVDTQYFGPGTRLTVL.

This clone has just one count. Because the CDR3 is missing its conserved closing phenylalanine or tryptophan, this is likely a read error. The DNA is left out, because the CDR3 cannot be placed on it with certainty; the CDR3 is given as TCRdb lists it. The chain joins TRBV6-1 to TRBJ2-7; the DNA was not compared with TRBD2, the D call given in the table. From its first to its last residue, the CDR3 has 13 amino acids. Germline V gene lookup returns CDR1 MNHNS and CDR2 SASEGT. This chain's CDR3 is CASSELKTSGEFL.